These T cell receptor beta chains were read from a single sample in a study of PD-1 blockade in mismatch repair-deficient tumors. Assay: immunoSEQ multiplex PCR; the TCRdb copy retains only in-frame clones and omits some. Here the sample spans around 52,000 clones, about 85% being singletons. The sample consisted of peripheral blood, taken 20 weeks after starting pembrolizumab. All receptors derive from an adult with mismatch repair-deficient cancer. Both conserved end residues are part of each CDR3. The D gene is left open where the match is weak. Not every row has a clone size; where given, it reads once, few, many or a size class.

cdr3_nt cdr3_aa cdr3_length d_call clone_size j_call v_call
TGCAGCGAGATGGATGACAAAAACATTCAGTACTTC CSEMDDKNIQYF 12 . . TRBJ2-4 TRBV29-1
TGTGCCAGCAAACTGAACACTGAAGCTTTCTTT CASKLNTEAFF 11 . . TRBJ1-1 TRBV6-6
TGTGCCAGCAGTTTGTGGCTAGCTGACTACAATGAGCAGTTCTTC CASSLWLADYNEQFF 15 . . TRBJ2-1 TRBV27
TGTGCCAGCAGTTACTCCGACGGGGCCAATCAGCCCCAGCATTTT CASSYSDGANQPQHF 15 . . TRBJ1-5 TRBV6-6
TGTGCCAGCAGTGAGCTGGGACTAGCGGCCAGCTACAATGAGCAGTTCTTC CASSELGLAASYNEQFF 17 TRBD2 once TRBJ2-1 TRBV6-1
TGTGCCAGCAGCTTATGGGGGGGGCCAGGAGAAAAACTGTTTTTT CASSLWGGPGEKLFF 15 . . TRBJ1-4 TRBV7-8
TGTGCCAGCAGCTTGGCCGGAGGGTCCGGGTCCTACAATGAGCAGTTCTTC CASSLAGGSGSYNEQFF 17 . once TRBJ2-1 TRBV5-4
TGTGCCAGCAGCCAAGGACCGCTCTTATCCGAGCAGTACTTC CASSQGPLLSEQYF 14 . . TRBJ2-7 TRBV14
TGTGCCAGCACCCGGGGGCCGGGCAATGAGCAGTTCTTC CASTRGPGNEQFF 13 . . TRBJ2-1 TRBV27
TGTGCCAGCAGCCCCGGAGCCGACTCCTATGGCTACACCTTC CASSPGADSYGYTF 14 . . TRBJ1-2 TRBV7-3
TGTGCCAGCAGCTTAGATTTGCCGGGGGGTGGCTACACCTTC CASSLDLPGGGYTF 14 . . TRBJ1-2 TRBV11-2
TGTGCCAGCAGCTGGGGACTCGAGCAGTACTTC CASSWGLEQYF 11 . few TRBJ2-7 TRBV7-2
TGTGCCAGTAGTATGGGGAGCTCCTACAATGAGCAGTTCTTC CASSMGSSYNEQFF 14 . . TRBJ2-1 TRBV19
TGTGCCAGCAGCTTAGATGACGGGGGCTATGGCTACACCTTC CASSLDDGGYGYTF 14 . . TRBJ1-2 TRBV11-3
TGTGCTAGTGGTTTCGTCTCCGAGGCGGGACAGGGATCTGGCAATGAGCAGTTCTTC CASGFVSEAGQGSGNEQFF 19 TRBD1 . TRBJ2-1 TRBV12-5
TGTGCCAGCAGCCCTCGGACAGGGGAAGGCTACACCTTC CASSPRTGEGYTF 13 TRBD1 . TRBJ1-2 TRBV7-2
TGTGCCAGCAGCCAAGGCCCCGGGAGGAACACTGAAGCTTTCTTT CASSQGPGRNTEAFF 15 . . TRBJ1-1 TRBV7-9
TGCGCCAGCTCCTGGACAGGGGACACTGAAGCTTTCTTT CASSWTGDTEAFF 13 TRBD1 . TRBJ1-1 TRBV5-1
TGTGCCAGCAGCTTGGCGGGGGTATCTAACGGCTACACCTTC CASSLAGVSNGYTF 14 . . TRBJ1-2 TRBV5-4
TGTGCCAGTAGTCCAGGGGAGAAGCAGTACTTC CASSPGEKQYF 11 . . TRBJ2-7 TRBV19
TGTGCCAGCACCTTACCGGACAGGGCCACTGAAGCTTTCTTT CASTLPDRATEAFF 14 TRBD1 . TRBJ1-1 TRBV6-1
TGTGCCAGCAGCTTAGCGGGTGGGTCTGGGGCCAACGTCCTGACTTTC CASSLAGGSGANVLTF 16 . . TRBJ2-6 TRBV11-3
TGTGCCATCAGTGTTGAGCGGGACTCCTACGAGCAGTACTTC CAISVERDSYEQYF 14 TRBD2 . TRBJ2-7 TRBV10-3
TGTGCCAGCAGCAGGCCGGACCGGGACCAACAGTTCTTC CASSRPDRDQQFF 13 . . TRBJ2-1 TRBV7-9
TGTGCCAGCAGTCTAACACAGGGGGTGGGCACTGAAGCTTTCTTT CASSLTQGVGTEAFF 15 TRBD1 . TRBJ1-1 TRBV27
TGTGCCAGCGGGGTGGGGGAGCAGTACTTC CASGVGEQYF 10 . few TRBJ2-7 TRBV6-5
TGTGCCAGCCGAACGGGGAGCAATCAGCCCCAGCATTTT CASRTGSNQPQHF 13 . . TRBJ1-5 TRBV6-5
TGTGCCAGCAGCTTAGGGGTACCACGTACGCAGTATTTT CASSLGVPRTQYF 13 . once TRBJ2-3 TRBV11-2
TGTGCCAGCAGCAAGCAAGCGGGAGGGCCTCAAGAGACCCAGTACTTC CASSKQAGGPQETQYF 16 TRBD2 . TRBJ2-5 TRBV13
TGTGCCAGCACCCCCGGCTCCTACAATGAGCAGTTCTTC CASTPGSYNEQFF 13 . few TRBJ2-1 TRBV7-2
TGTGCCAGCAGCTTAGTTAACAGTTGGCTCGAGCAGTACTTC CASSLVNSWLEQYF 14 . . TRBJ2-7 TRBV11-2
TGCGCCAGCAGCCAAGTACTAGGGTCCTACGAGCAGTACTTC CASSQVLGSYEQYF 14 . . TRBJ2-7 TRBV4-1
TGTGCCAGCACGTCAGGGGGTACCTATGGCTACACCTTC CASTSGGTYGYTF 13 TRBD1 . TRBJ1-2 TRBV6-5
TGTGCCAGCTCAACGACAGGGAACACCGGGGAGCTGTTTTTT CASSTTGNTGELFF 14 . . TRBJ2-2 TRBV18
TGTGCCAGCAGTGAACGTCAGGGCAGGGTGCGGGAGACCCAGTACTTC CASSERQGRVRETQYF 16 . . TRBJ2-5 TRBV6-1
TGTGCCAGCAGCTTGGGGGCCGTCGTTTTGGCTGAAGCTTTCTTT CASSLGAVVLAEAFF 15 . . TRBJ1-1 TRBV5-6
TGTGCCAGCGGACAGGGGGCGAATGCTTTCTTT CASGQGANAFF 11 TRBD1 . TRBJ1-1 TRBV19
TGCAGTGCCCACTCCGGGCTAGAGCAGTACTTC CSAHSGLEQYF 11 . few TRBJ2-7 TRBV20-1
TGTGCCAGCAGCAAGGATGGGGCCAGAACTAATGAAAAACTGTTTTTT CASSKDGARTNEKLFF 16 . . TRBJ1-4 TRBV21-1
TGCGCCAGCAGCCACCCAGTGAGGGGGGCCAACGTCCTGACTTTC CASSHPVRGANVLTF 15 . . TRBJ2-6 TRBV4-3
TGCGCCAGCAGCTTGAATCCCACAGCTAACTCTGGAAACACCATATATTTT CASSLNPTANSGNTIYF 17 . . TRBJ1-3 TRBV5-1
TGTGCCACCCTTGGACAGGGTGCGAATGAGCAGTTCTTC CATLGQGANEQFF 13 TRBD1 . TRBJ2-1 TRBV10-3
TGTGCCAGCAGTTTGACTGGGTACTACAATGAGCAGTTCTTC CASSLTGYYNEQFF 14 . . TRBJ2-1 TRBV6-5
TGTGCCAGCAGCATACCCGGGACAGGGGGGACAGATACGCAGTATTTT CASSIPGTGGTDTQYF 16 TRBD1 . TRBJ2-3 TRBV9
TGTGCCAGCATTACGGACGGGGCAGGAAACACCATATATTTT CASITDGAGNTIYF 14 . . TRBJ1-3 TRBV2
TGTGCCAGTAGTATGGGCACCAGCTCTGGAAACACCATATATTTT CASSMGTSSGNTIYF 15 . . TRBJ1-3 TRBV19
TGTGCCTGTATCCTACGGAACGGGATCTTCAATGAGCAGTTCTTC CACILRNGIFNEQFF 15 . once TRBJ2-1 TRBV30
TGTGCCAGCTCACCAGCGAGACAGGATATTAACTATGGCTACACCTTC CASSPARQDINYGYTF 16 . few TRBJ1-2 TRBV18
TGCGCCAGCAGTGAGGGACAGGGTAACCATGAGCAGTTCTTC CASSEGQGNHEQFF 14 TRBD1 few TRBJ2-1 TRBV10-1